The clone carrying this T cell receptor beta chain was picked up one time. Because it lacks the conserved phenylalanine or tryptophan at the end, this CDR3 is likely a read error. It is unclear where the CDR3 begins or ends on the DNA, so no DNA is shown, and the CDR3 is as TCRdb lists it. Termini included, the CDR3 measures 10 amino acids. The germline CDR1 and CDR2 sequences are DFQATT and SNEGSKA (reference sequence). In the original workflow: Amplification of reference gene primers provided the estimated nucleated cell counts. Assay: immunoSEQ multiplex PCR; the TCRdb copy retains only in-frame clones and omits some. Clonal size and the V and J genes are those of that table, whereas D and trimming came from the DNA. The sample contains around 310,000 clones, roughly 90% of which appear only once. Seattle patients were enrolled while actively infected and followed longitudinally. The data belong to a study of blood T cell repertoires in COVID-19. Study information: Researchers got acute and convalescent COVID-19 samples from the United States, Italy and Spain. PBMCs, B-cell-depleted T cells, or T cells were the source of the cDNA or gDNA that made up the material.

Sequences were obtained from peripheral blood. This chain joins TRBV20-1 and TRBJ1-2; the table's D call, TRBD1, was not checked against the DNA. The sequence came from a middle-aged woman with COVID-19, enrolled during active disease. CDR3 region: CSAGQGRPLL.